The next 19 T cell receptor beta chains were all read from a single sample in a study of identical twins (dated by TCRdb to the mid-2010s). The library was generated by 5' RACE. For sequencing, an Illumina HiSeq 2000 was employed. In TCRdb, the public reads were trimmed at Q25 with fastp and aligned with MiXCR, with productive beta chains retained. Rows are unified per CDR3 protein, each entry keeping the most common DNA and genes. The sample includes around 370,000 distinct CDR3 sequences, with 9% to 10% observed a single time. The ten most abundant clones make up approximately 8.9% of the sample. The sequencing sample was made of naive T cells sorted from blood. The cell subset or site label of this sample denotes: cells isolated with a human naive T-cell isolation kit. The receptors shown here come from a woman aged 45-65 years in good health.

This clonotype was seen only a few times. The chain couples TRBV6-6 to TRBJ2-7, with TRBD2 matching 9 bases. The CDR3 contains 14 residues. V shed 8 bases and J 6 bases; nucleotides not matched to a gene: 11. CDR1 is MNHNY and CDR2 is SVGAGI in the germline V gene (reference sequence). The CDR3: CASYHGTSNPEQYF. The CDR3 nucleotides read TGTGCCAGCTACCACGGGACTAGCAATCCCGAGCAGTACTTC.

Ten or more counts support this clonotype. V gene TRBV12-3 or TRBV12-4 combines with J gene TRBJ2-3, with D unresolved. V lost 5 bases to trimming and J lost 3 bases, with 12 bases between them. CDR3 length equals 14 residues. This chain's CDR3 is CASSTHLRTDTQYF. The CDR3, as DNA: TGTGCCAGCAGTACCCACTTGAGAACAGATACGCAGTATTTT.

The chain carries TRBV30 and TRBJ1-2; D is uncertain. The germline V gene has CDR1 GTSNPN and CDR2 SVGIG (reference sequence). The CDR3 runs 14 residues. Between the trimmed V and J ends, which lost 0 bases and 4 bases, there was a span of 12 bases. Written as DNA, the CDR3 is TGTGCCTGGAGTGTCGGCCGTCGAGGCTATGGCTACACCTTC. Translation gives CAWSVGRRGYGYTF.

V usage is TRBV7-9 and J usage is TRBJ2-5; a possible D gene is TRBD2 (6 bases). Trimming cost V 5 bases and J 2 bases, with 12 bases left between them. Germline CDR1 and CDR2: SEHNR and FQNEAQ (reference sequence). CDR3 length: 14 amino acids. CDR3 coding DNA: TGTGCCAGCAGCCCCCAAGGGACTCAAGAGACCCAGTACTTC. Residues: CASSPQGTQETQYF.

The chain carries TRBV20-1 and TRBJ2-1; 7 bases are shared with TRBD2. The CDR3 has 12 amino acids. The germline gives CDR1 DFQATT, CDR2 SNEGSKA (reference sequence). Trimming at V came to 5 bases and at J to 9 bases, leaving 7 bases not matched to a gene. Here the CDR3 reads CSAPGLSGEQFF. CDR3 DNA: TGCAGTGCTCCGGGACTATCGGGTGAGCAGTTCTTC.

This clonotype was counted at least ten times. The chain is built from TRBV6-5 and TRBJ2-7, with D unresolved. V lost 8 bases and J 3 bases, leaving 14 bases between the germline ends. This CDR3 region has 13 residues. The germline gives CDR1 MNHEY, CDR2 SVGAGI. This CDR3 reads CASEVPGLYEQYF. In nucleotides, the CDR3 is TGTGCCAGCGAGGTCCCGGGTCTCTACGAGCAGTACTTC.

For the CDR3, the DNA is TGTGCCAGCAGGACAAGCGGAAAAGGCAGCCATGAGCAGTTCTTC. It yields the protein CASRTSGKGSHEQFF. This rearrangement joins TRBV6-2 or TRBV6-3 to TRBJ2-1, with TRBD2 as a possible D gene (5 bases). This CDR3 is 15 amino acids long. Germline CDR1 is MNHEY and CDR2 is SVGEGT. V lost 6 bases and J 8 bases, leaving 20 bases between the germline ends.

The chain carries TRBV10-2 and TRBJ2-7; weak D call: TRBD2 (5 bases). Trimming took 2 bases from V and 0 from J, leaving 8 bases between them. This CDR3 is built from 14 residues. Looked up from germline, CDR1 is WSHSY and CDR2 is SAAADI. CDR3 loop: CASSEGLASYEQYV. DNA of the CDR3: TGCGCCAGCAGTGAGGGGCTAGCCTCCTACGAGCAGTACGTC.

This clonotype was picked up many times. The rearrangement uses TRBV12-5 and TRBJ2-1; D gene unclear. Trimming took 3 bases from V and 3 from J, leaving 6 bases between them. From germline, CDR1 is LGHNT and CDR2 FRNRAP. The CDR3 length is 13 residues. The CDR3 region is CASGFDGYNEQFF. CDR3 sequence (DNA): TGTGCTAGTGGTTTCGACGGCTACAATGAGCAGTTCTTC.

This clonotype was seen a handful of times. The chain carries TRBV7-3 and TRBJ2-1; the match to TRBD2 covers 7 bases. The CDR3 runs to 15 residues. The germline V gene has CDR1 SGHTA and CDR2 FQGTGA. The V gene end was trimmed by 3 bases and the J gene end by 2 bases; junction bases not matched to a gene: 4. The CDR3 loop reads CASSLGGFPYNEQFF. CDR3 nucleotides: TGTGCCAGCAGCTTGGGGGGGTTCCCCTACAATGAGCAGTTCTTC.

This clonotype was counted only a few times. The V gene is TRBV12-3 or TRBV12-4, the J gene TRBJ2-3; D call uncertain. The CDR3 is made up of 15 amino acids. The germline V and J ends were trimmed by 4 bases and 1 base, with 12 bases remaining between them. In nucleotides, the CDR3 is TGTGCCAGCAGTTCGGGCCTAGGCGGCACAGATACGCAGTATTTT. Amino acids: CASSSGLGGTDTQYF.

The V gene is TRBV5-1, the J gene TRBJ2-5; either TRBD1 or TRBD2 may fit D (5 bases each). Germline assignment: CDR1 SGHRS and CDR2 YFSETQ. CDR3 length: 13 amino acids. V was trimmed by 7 bases and J by 1 base, leaving 11 bases between them. CDR3: CASALGTQETQYF. The CDR3 nucleotides read TGCGCCAGCGCATTGGGGACCCAAGAGACCCAGTACTTC. The complete variable domain, with remaining parts taken from reference TRBV5-1 and TRBJ2-5, reads KAGVTQTPRYLIKTRGQQVTLSCSPISGHRSVSWYQQTPGQGLQFLFEYFSETQRNKGNFPGRFSGRQFSNSRSEMNVSTLELGDSALYLCASALGTQETQYFGPGTRLLVL.

Only a few counts were recorded for this clonotype. V usage is TRBV5-1 and J usage is TRBJ2-5; no reliable D call. There are 13 residues in the CDR3. Germline lookup yields CDR1 SGHRS and CDR2 YFSETQ. V was cut by 4 bases and J by 5 bases, with 12 bases left in between. The CDR3 spells CASSPRVGETQYF. CDR3 coding DNA: TGCGCCAGCAGCCCACGGGTCGGTGAGACCCAGTACTTC.

The V and J genes are TRBV20-1 and TRBJ1-1; D unresolved. V shed 1 base and J shed 0 bases, with 9 bases lying between them. The germline V gene has CDR1 DFQATT and CDR2 SNEGSKA (reference sequence). The CDR3 runs 14 residues. In DNA form, the CDR3 reads TGCAGTGCTAGAGTTTCAGGTCTGAACACTGAAGCTTTCTTT. Encoded protein: CSARVSGLNTEAFF.

In its sample, this clonotype was seen a few times. This chain's CDR3 is CSVGGLNTEAFF. CDR3 coding DNA: TGCAGCGTTGGGGGGCTGAACACTGAAGCTTTCTTT. The chain has TRBV29-1 and TRBJ1-1, with a tentative D call TRBD1 (6 bases). CDR1 SQVTM and CDR2 ANQGSEA come from the germline V gene. The CDR3 loop spans 12 amino acids. V was cut by 4 bases and J by 0 bases, with 6 bases left in between. The variable domain in full, completed from reference TRBV29-1 and TRBJ1-1, reads SAVISQKPSRDICQRGTSLTIQCQVDSQVTMMFWYRQQPGQSLTLIATANQGSEATYESGFVIDKFPISRPNLTFSTLTVSNMSPEDSSIYLCSVGGLNTEAFFGQGTRLTVV.

This clonotype came up many times. This chain links TRBV5-1 with TRBJ1-1; weak D call: TRBD1 (6 bases). The germline CDR1 and CDR2 sequences are SGHRS and YFSETQ. Trimming took off 3 bases at V and 6 bases at J, with 15 bases between the two ends. The CDR3 is 14 amino acids. This CDR3 reads CASSSDREIPEAFF. Here the CDR3 DNA reads TGCGCCAGCAGCTCGGACAGAGAAATACCTGAAGCTTTCTTT.

For this clonotype: Lacking the conserved final phenylalanine or tryptophan, this CDR3 likely reflects a read error. The chain links TRBV5-1 to TRBJ2-1; 10 nucleotides line up with TRBD2. Germline values: CDR1 SGHRS, CDR2 YFSETQ. The CDR3 loop spans 22 amino acids. After removal of 1 base from V and 2 bases from J, the junction contained 21 bases not matched to a gene. CDR3 sequence: CASSLMGRHPAGGSPPYNEQFY. CDR3 DNA sequence: TGCGCCAGCAGCTTGATGGGGCGACACCCAGCGGGAGGGTCCCCCCCCTACAATGAGCAGTTCTAC.

The chain carries TRBV14 and TRBJ2-7; TRBD2 matches 9 bases. Germline V gene data show CDR1 as SGHDN and CDR2 as FVKESK. This CDR3 is 15 amino acids long. J lost 6 bases, V lost 0 bases, and 6 bases had no gene match. The CDR3 DNA reads as TGTGCCAGCAGCCAAGAGCGGCTAGCGGGAATCGAGCAGTACTTC. Translation: CASSQERLAGIEQYF.

The chain combines TRBV7-8 with TRBJ2-1; D gene unclear. Deletions cut 1 base from V and 1 base from J, with 14 bases between. This CDR3 is built from 17 residues. CDR1 and CDR2 from the germline V gene are SGHVS and FQNEAQ. The chain's CDR3 is CASSLGFMETSYNEQFF. CDR3 sequence (DNA): TGTGCCAGCAGCTTAGGATTTATGGAGACGTCCTACAATGAGCAGTTCTTC.